The sample holds many counts of the clone carrying this T cell receptor (beta chain). What it recognizes is unknown. The CDR3 consists of 15 residues. Trimming at V came to 2 bases and at J to 7 bases, leaving 6 bases not matched to a gene. This sample is drawn from a study of CD8 T cells in ankylosing spondylitis. General study findings and limits: The disease-linked clones had a CD8+ phenotype and low blood frequencies. For ankylosing spondylitis blood, a TCR beta motif of about eight highly homologous variants appeared characteristic. In ankylosing spondylitis patients, matched synovial fluid reportedly showed significant enrichment of disease-linked clones.

From the 5' RACE reads, TCRdb called clonotypes with MiXCR, one entry per CDR3 protein. In the table there are approximately 30,000 distinct CDR3 sequences, 5.5% to 8% of which are singletons. Sequencing was performed on blood, either unsorted or a sorted T cell fraction (not recorded which). This TCR was recovered from a male donor with ankylosing spondylitis or in good health (not recorded which). The chain is built from TRBV12-3 or TRBV12-4 and TRBJ1-4; TRBD1 matches at 8 bases. The CDR3 DNA reads as TGTGCCAGCAGTTTAAATGGACAGGGTGGTGAAAAACTGTTTTTT. This codes for CASSLNGQGGEKLFF.